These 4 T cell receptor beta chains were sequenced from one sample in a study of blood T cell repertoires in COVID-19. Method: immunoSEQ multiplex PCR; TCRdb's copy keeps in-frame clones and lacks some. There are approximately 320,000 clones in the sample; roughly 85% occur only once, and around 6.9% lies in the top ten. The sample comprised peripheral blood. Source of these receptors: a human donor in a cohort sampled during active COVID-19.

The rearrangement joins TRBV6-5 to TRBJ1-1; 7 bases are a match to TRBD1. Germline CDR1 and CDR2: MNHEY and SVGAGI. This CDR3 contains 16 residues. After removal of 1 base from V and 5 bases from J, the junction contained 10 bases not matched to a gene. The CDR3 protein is CASSYYNRGPGTEAFF. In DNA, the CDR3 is TGTGCCAGCAGTTACTATAACAGGGGACCGGGGACTGAAGCTTTCTTT.

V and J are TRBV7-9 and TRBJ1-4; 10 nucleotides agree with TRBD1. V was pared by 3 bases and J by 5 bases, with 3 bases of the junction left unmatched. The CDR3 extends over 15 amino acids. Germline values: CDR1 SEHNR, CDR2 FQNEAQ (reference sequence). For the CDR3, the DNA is TGTGCCAGCAGCTTCAGGGGACAGGGGAATGAAAAACTGTTTTTT. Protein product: CASSFRGQGNEKLFF.

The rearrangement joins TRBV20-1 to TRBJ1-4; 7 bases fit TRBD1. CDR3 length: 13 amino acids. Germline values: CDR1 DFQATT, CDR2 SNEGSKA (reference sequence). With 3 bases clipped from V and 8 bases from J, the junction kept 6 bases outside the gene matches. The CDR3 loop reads CSASPRGDEKLFF. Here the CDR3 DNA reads TGCAGTGCTAGTCCCAGGGGGGACGAAAAACTGTTTTTT.

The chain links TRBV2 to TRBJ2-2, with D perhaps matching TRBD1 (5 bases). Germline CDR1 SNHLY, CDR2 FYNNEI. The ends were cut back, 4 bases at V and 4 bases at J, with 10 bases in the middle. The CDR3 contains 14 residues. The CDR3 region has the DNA TGTGCCAGCAGTGGGACAATTGCCACCGGGGAGCTGTTTTTT. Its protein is CASSGTIATGELFF.